These 17 T cell receptor beta chains were sequenced from one sample in a study of PD-1 blockade in classical Hodgkin lymphoma. Sequencing was performed with immunoSEQ multiplex PCR; in TCRdb, only in-frame clones are kept and a portion is missing. This sample has just over 60,000 clones, with 88% found just once. Brentuximab vedotin exposure varied among the patients, all of whom had relapsed after autologous stem cell transplantation. Sequenced here: peripheral blood mononuclear cells (PBMCs), sampled at baseline. The receptors stem from a human donor with classical Hodgkin lymphoma.

The rearrangement links TRBV5-6 to TRBJ1-3; D unresolved. V shed 4 bases and J shed 2 bases, with 16 bases lying between them. CDR3 length: 16 amino acids. Germline V lookup: CDR1 SGHDT, CDR2 YYEEEE. The CDR3 region has the DNA TGTGCCAGCAGCCGGCCCCCCACCCGGGCTGGAAACACCATATATTTT. Residues: CASSRPPTRAGNTIYF.

The chain joins TRBV5-6 to TRBJ2-1; no clear D gene. The CDR3 is 14 amino acids. Trimming stripped 0 bases from V and 3 bases from J, with 7 bases between. Germline CDR1 and CDR2: SGHDT and YYEEEE. The CDR3 DNA reads as TGTGCCAGCAGCTTGGGGCGGTTCTACAATGAGCAGTTCTTC. Encoded protein: CASSLGRFYNEQFF.

The V call is TRBV7-6, the J call TRBJ2-3, with D unclear. The CDR3 extends over 14 amino acids. The germline V gene encodes CDR1 SGHVS and CDR2 FNYEAQ. V was pared by 5 bases and J by 2 bases, with 11 bases between. Here the CDR3 DNA reads TGTGCCAGCAGCCCCGCCGACGTCACAGATACGCAGTATTTT. It encodes CASSPADVTDTQYF.

This clone was counted a single time. The V call is TRBV7-9, the J call TRBJ1-5; D ambiguous. Germline CDR1 is SEHNR and CDR2 is FQNEAQ (reference sequence). This CDR3 is 15 amino acids long. V shed 1 base and J shed 7 bases, with 14 bases lying between them. The CDR3 DNA reads as TGTGCCAGCAGCTTAGAGGTCGGGTCTGGACAGCCCCAGCATTTT. Amino acid sequence: CASSLEVGSGQPQHF.

The chain uses TRBV9 and TRBJ1-2, with a tentative D call TRBD1 (6 bases). Germline V gene data show CDR1 as SGDLS and CDR2 as YYNGEE. V was cut by 3 bases and J by 2 bases, with 11 bases left in between. The CDR3 contains 14 residues. CDR3 nucleotide sequence: TGTGCCAGCAGCGCCTTCACAGGGAACTATGGCTACACCTTC. This translates into CASSAFTGNYGYTF. Drawing the rest from reference TRBV9 and TRBJ1-2, the complete variable domain is DSGVTQTPKHLITATGQRVTLRCSPRSGDLSVYWYQQSLDQGLQFLIQYYNGEERAKGNILERFSAQQFPDLHSELNLSSLELGDSALYFCASSAFTGNYGYTFGSGTRLTVV.

V and J are TRBV7-6 and TRBJ2-2, with unresolved D. The CDR3 runs to 14 residues. V shed 2 bases and J shed 1 base, with 5 bases lying between them. Germline V gives CDR1 SGHVS, CDR2 FNYEAQ. The CDR3 spells CASSLTGNTGELFF. Written as DNA, the CDR3 is TGTGCCAGCAGCTTAACTGGGAACACCGGGGAGCTGTTTTTT.

This clone appeared a few times. This chain uses TRBV5-1 with TRBJ2-3; 10 positions agree with TRBD2. The CDR3 runs to 15 residues. CDR1 and CDR2 (germline): SGHRS, YFSETQ. J gave up 2 bases and V 5 bases, and 5 bases lay outside the gene matches. The CDR3 sequence is CASRLAGHPTDTQYF. The CDR3 DNA is TGCGCCAGCAGACTAGCGGGGCACCCCACAGATACGCAGTATTTT.

J is TRBJ2-7 and V is TRBV6-6; D remains ambiguous. Germline lookup yields CDR1 MNHNY and CDR2 SVGAGI (reference sequence). V lost 8 bases and J 2 bases, leaving 7 bases between the germline ends. The CDR3 consists of 11 residues. This CDR3 is CASGAPYEQYF. The CDR3 DNA reads TGTGCCAGCGGCGCCCCCTACGAGCAGTACTTC.

The V and J genes are TRBV12-5 and TRBJ2-3, with D perhaps TRBD2 (7 bases). In germline, CDR1 is LGHNT, CDR2 FRNRAP. CDR3 size: 17 residues. Trimming left V 0 bases short and J 7 bases short, with 20 bases between. The CDR3 sequence is CASGLVGRGPPRYTQYF. DNA for the CDR3: TGTGCTAGTGGTTTGGTCGGGCGGGGGCCCCCCCGTTATACGCAGTATTTT.

The chain links TRBV6-5 to TRBJ2-7, with D perhaps TRBD1 (5 bases). Germline CDR1 is MNHEY and CDR2 is SVGAGI. Trimming took 2 bases from V and 6 from J, leaving 14 bases between them. This CDR3 region has 14 residues. The CDR3 region is CASSYRGTTGEQYF. The CDR3 DNA is TGTGCCAGCAGTTACAGGGGTACTACTGGCGAGCAGTACTTC.

This sequence joins TRBV14 and TRBJ1-2; the D is unclear. The CDR3 sequence is 14 residues long. Trimming removed 2 bases at V and 7 bases at J, with 14 bases between. Germline CDR1 reads SGHDN; CDR2 reads FVKESK. CDR3 sequence reads: CASSQYMIGRGYTF. The CDR3 nucleotides read TGTGCCAGCAGCCAATATATGATAGGACGTGGCTACACCTTC.

The V and J genes are TRBV7-2 and TRBJ1-1; D is unclear. Looked up from germline, CDR1 is SGHTA and CDR2 is FQGNSA. CDR3 length: 14 residues. V was trimmed by 0 bases and J by 0 bases, leaving 5 bases between them. CDR3 coding DNA: TGTGCCAGCAGCTTAGCAGGGCTGAACACTGAAGCTTTCTTT. This sequence encodes CASSLAGLNTEAFF.

The chain couples TRBV2 to TRBJ1-2, with D unclear. CDR1 and CDR2 from the germline V gene are SNHLY and FYNNEI. The CDR3 is 15 amino acids. Trimming stripped 1 base from V and 3 bases from J, with 12 bases between. The CDR3 loop reads CASSEGPSADYGYTF. CDR3 nucleotide sequence: TGTGCCAGCAGTGAAGGACCGTCGGCCGACTATGGCTACACCTTC.

This clone was counted a few times. The J gene is TRBJ2-5, the V gene TRBV27; D remains ambiguous. This CDR3 has 14 residues. From germline, CDR1 is MNHEY and CDR2 SMNVEV (reference sequence). V was cut by 6 bases and J by 4 bases, with 15 bases left in between. CDR3 sequence: CASRGNTGGETQYF. The CDR3 DNA reads TGTGCCAGCAGAGGTAACACTGGTGGAGAGACCCAGTACTTC.

The gene calls are TRBV11-3 and TRBJ2-1; 7 positions agree with TRBD1. V gave up 4 bases and J gave up 4 bases; unmatched junction bases: 7. Germline assignment: CDR1 SGHNT and CDR2 YENEEA. This CDR3 spans 15 amino acids. The CDR3 sequence is CASSSRQGTYNEQFF. DNA of the CDR3: TGTGCCAGCAGCTCTAGACAGGGTACTTACAATGAGCAGTTCTTC.

The chain recombines TRBV5-4 with TRBJ1-1; no clear D gene. V lost 4 bases to trimming and J lost 4 bases, with 8 bases between them. This CDR3 is 12 amino acids long. Germline values: CDR1 SGHNT, CDR2 YYREEE (reference sequence). CDR3 sequence (DNA): TGTGCCAGCAGCAGGGCGAGCACTGAAGCTTTCTTT. Its translation: CASSRASTEAFF.

This chain uses TRBV7-3 with TRBJ1-2; D gene uncertain. Germline CDR1 SGHTA, CDR2 FQGTGA. With 4 bases removed from V and 4 bases from J, the gap between germline ends came to 13 bases. This CDR3 has 14 amino acids. This CDR3 reads CASSSTREGYGYTF. The CDR3 DNA follows: TGTGCCAGCAGCTCAACCCGGGAGGGCTATGGCTACACCTTC.